This T cell receptor (beta chain) was profiled in a study of cytomegalovirus exposure and HLA in healthy donors. As for the study in general: Unique TCR beta sequences numbering about 100 million came from around 180 million T cells in an earlier analysis. Genotyping showed approximately 81% of 350 to 400 donors falling in the Caucasian-associated ancestry cluster. Study-level results: According to the study, roughly 180 TCR beta chains were cytomegalovirus-associated. The majority of TCR sequences were rare, yet some public TCRs appeared in many donors.

A remark on this clone: What it recognizes is unknown.

Both 60 Vbeta primers and 13 Jbeta primers went into the PCR. The protocol was immunoSEQ multiplex PCR, while the TCRdb copy is restricted to in-frame clones and leaves out a portion. The sample includes approximately 130,000 clones, 70% to 80% of them seen just once. Between the trimmed V and J ends, which lost 3 bases and 8 bases, there was a span of 13 bases. The germline V gene has CDR1 MNHEY and CDR2 SVGAGI. This CDR3 is built from 13 residues. This receptor was obtained from a woman between 50 and 59 years old in good health and CMV-seronegative. This sequence joins TRBV6-5 and TRBJ1-2, with D perhaps matching TRBD1 (5 bases). The sequencing input was PBMCs. This CDR3 is CASSYWQGNGYTF. CDR3 in DNA: TGTGCCAGCAGTTATTGGCAGGGAAACGGCTACACCTTC.